What follows is one TCR beta chain and its context. Each participant's cohort was designated according to participant-reported clinical history. The data derive from a study of blood T cell repertoires in COVID-19. The table came from immunoSEQ multiplex PCR; TCRdb's copy has only in-frame clones and leaves some out. Counted here are hundreds of thousands of clones, 70% to 90% occurring once; the ten biggest clones make up more than 2%. V lost 0 bases, J lost 5 bases, and 10 bases lay in between. Germline CDR1 is MNHNS and CDR2 is SASEGT. The CDR3 has 14 residues. The sample comprised PBMCs or T cells enriched from blood (not recorded which). The gene calls are TRBV6-1 and TRBJ1-2; perhaps TRBD1 as D (5 bases). The source is a woman aged 40 to 55 with acute COVID-19. The CDR3 DNA is TGTGCCAGCAGTGAAGCGGACGGACAATATGGCTACACCTTC. Translation gives CASSEADGQYGYTF.